The next 17 T cell receptor beta chains were all read from a single sample in a study of blood T cell repertoires in COVID-19. The method was immunoSEQ multiplex PCR; TCRdb's version includes in-frame clones alone and lacks a portion of them. The sample includes tens of thousands of clones, roughly 86% seen only once; the top ten take 13% to 15%. The specimen sequenced was peripheral blood. These receptors came from a human donor in a cohort sampled during active COVID-19.

This rearrangement joins TRBV24-1 to TRBJ2-1; TRBD1 aligns across 9 bases. Germline assignment: CDR1 KGHDR and CDR2 SFDVKD. J was trimmed by 4 bases and V by 3 bases; bases with no gene match: 0. The CDR3 runs to 14 residues. The DNA for the CDR3 is TGTGCCACCAGTGATGGACAGGGGTACAATGAGCAGTTCTTC. As protein: CATSDGQGYNEQFF.

In this sample, this clone turned up a few times. The rearrangement uses TRBV5-8 and TRBJ1-3; TRBD1 matches 9 bases. CDR3 length equals 14 residues. Trimming cost V 0 bases and J 7 bases; bases outside gene matches: 2. Germline lookup yields CDR1 SGHTS and CDR2 YDEGEE. In DNA, the CDR3 is TGTGCCAGCAGCTTGGTTGACAGGGGGAACACCATATATTTT. Encoded protein: CASSLVDRGNTIYF.

This clone has a handful of counts. V and J are TRBV3-1 (or the pseudogene TRBV3-2) and TRBJ1-3; perhaps TRBD1 as D (5 bases). V was shortened by 0 bases and J by 3 bases, with 9 bases between the two germline ends. CDR1 is LGHDT and CDR2 is YNNKEL in the germline V gene (reference sequence). This CDR3 contains 15 residues. The CDR3 here is CASSQEGAFGNTIYF. The CDR3 region has the DNA TGTGCCAGCAGCCAAGAAGGGGCCTTTGGAAACACCATATATTTT.

The V gene is TRBV6-2 or TRBV6-3, the J gene TRBJ2-4; TRBD2 matches at 15 bases. V shed 2 bases, J shed 5 bases, and the junction held 7 bases outside the gene matches. CDR1 is MNHEY, CDR2 SVGEGT, per germline. The CDR3 covers 18 residues. CDR3: CASSYEGLAGGGENIQYF. In DNA form, the CDR3 reads TGTGCCAGCAGTTACGAGGGACTAGCGGGGGGAGGGGAAAACATTCAGTACTTC.

This chain uses TRBV14 with TRBJ2-2, with TRBD1 identical over 9 bases. This CDR3 has 16 residues. Germline V lookup: CDR1 SGHDN, CDR2 FVKESK. Trimming took 5 bases from V and 7 from J; bases not matched to a gene: 11. CDR3: CASSSLQGAQSGELFF. In nucleotides, the CDR3 is TGTGCCAGCAGCTCGTTACAGGGGGCGCAGAGCGGGGAGCTGTTTTTT.

V usage is TRBV7-2 and J usage is TRBJ2-2, with a weak D call TRBD1 (5 bases). The CDR3 covers 16 residues. Trimming cost V 5 bases and J 2 bases, with 15 bases left between them. CDR1 and CDR2 (germline): SGHTA, FQGNSA. DNA of the CDR3: TGTGCCAGCAGCCTGACAGAATTCCGAAACACCGGGGAGCTGTTTTTT. Translated: CASSLTEFRNTGELFF.

The chain has TRBV7-9 and TRBJ1-2, with 7 bases aligning to TRBD1. This CDR3 is 14 amino acids long. Per the germline V gene, CDR1 is SEHNR and CDR2 is FQNEAQ (reference sequence). J lost 7 bases, V lost 1 base, and 6 bases had no gene match. This CDR3 is CASSLGGTEGGYTF. For the CDR3, the DNA is TGTGCCAGCAGCTTAGGGGGGACAGAGGGTGGCTACACCTTC.

V and J are TRBV30 and TRBJ1-5; 8 positions agree with TRBD1. The CDR3 length is 12 residues. From germline, CDR1 is GTSNPN and CDR2 SVGIG (reference sequence). J gave up 5 bases and V 5 bases, and 2 bases lay outside the gene matches. CDR3: CAWETGDQPQHF. The CDR3 coding sequence is TGTGCCTGGGAGACAGGGGATCAGCCCCAGCATTTT. The full variable domain, rest sourced from reference TRBV30 and TRBJ1-5, is SQTIHQWPATLVQPVGSPLSLECTVEGTSNPNLYWYRQAAGRGLQLLFYSVGIGQISSEVPQNLSASRPQDRQFILSSKKLLLSDSGFYLCAWETGDQPQHFGDGTRLSIL.

This chain uses TRBV7-9 with TRBJ1-1, with 7 bases matching TRBD1. V gave up 4 bases and J gave up 4 bases; unmatched junction bases: 6. The CDR3 has 14 residues. From germline, CDR1 is SEHNR and CDR2 FQNEAQ (reference sequence). The CDR3 DNA sequence: TGTGCCAGCAGCTCCCGGGACAGATTCACTGAAGCTTTCTTT. It encodes CASSSRDRFTEAFF.

J is TRBJ1-3 and V is TRBV29-1, with D uncertain. CDR1 is SQVTM and CDR2 is ANQGSEA in the germline V gene. This CDR3 is built from 12 residues. V dropped 3 bases and J dropped 4 bases, with 7 bases sitting between them. This chain's CDR3 is CSVESVGNTIYF. The CDR3 nucleotides read TGCAGCGTTGAGTCTGTCGGAAACACCATATATTTT.

This sequence joins TRBV27 and TRBJ2-4; 16 nucleotides align to TRBD2. V lost 4 bases to trimming and J lost 8 bases; unmatched junction nucleotides: 5. Germline-derived CDR1 and CDR2 are MNHEY and SMNVEV (reference sequence). This CDR3 has 16 amino acids. The DNA of the CDR3 is TGTGCCAGCAGTTCAGGGACTAGCGGGGGGGCCCACATTCAGTACTTC. Residues: CASSSGTSGGAHIQYF.

The chain uses TRBV19 and TRBJ1-2; no clear D. Germline lookup yields CDR1 LNHDA and CDR2 SQIVND (reference sequence). CDR3 size: 12 residues. V lost 5 bases to trimming and J lost 3 bases, with 7 bases between them. This CDR3 is CASSPSDYGYTF. The CDR3 DNA sequence: TGTGCCAGTAGTCCCAGCGACTATGGCTACACCTTC.

This clone appeared a single time. The chain employs TRBV5-6 and TRBJ1-6; tentatively, D is TRBD1 (5 bases). Germline CDR1 and CDR2: SGHDT and YYEEEE. Trimming pared 4 bases from V and 11 bases from J, leaving 16 bases between. CDR3 length: 14 amino acids. The DNA of the CDR3 is TGTGCCAGCAGCCCAACAGGCCTAGTGGCACCCCTCCACTTT. This sequence encodes CASSPTGLVAPLHF.

V gene TRBV2 combines with J gene TRBJ2-1; 7 bases map to TRBD1. The V gene end was trimmed by 11 bases and the J gene end by 2 bases; junction bases not matched to a gene: 6. CDR3 length: 13 amino acids. Germline CDR1 reads SNHLY; CDR2 reads FYNNEI. This CDR3 reads CASQGLPYNEQFF. CDR3 coding DNA: TGTGCCTCACAGGGGCTTCCCTACAATGAGCAGTTCTTC.

The J gene is TRBJ1-2, the V gene TRBV2; no clear D. Trimming left V 11 bases short and J 8 bases short, with 15 bases between. CDR1 and CDR2 from the germline V gene are SNHLY and FYNNEI. CDR3 length: 11 residues. CDR3 loop: CAGQEGRGYTF. The CDR3 nucleotides read TGTGCCGGTCAAGAGGGCCGGGGCTACACCTTC.

The gene calls are TRBV2 and TRBJ1-5, with D possibly being TRBD1 (5 bases). V was pared by 3 bases and J by 5 bases, with 11 bases between. In germline, CDR1 is SNHLY, CDR2 FYNNEI. The CDR3 runs to 14 residues. The chain's CDR3 is CASSESGGDQPQHF. The DNA of the CDR3 is TGTGCCAGCAGTGAGTCTGGGGGGGATCAGCCCCAGCATTTT.

The chain is built from TRBV6-6 and TRBJ1-2, with D perhaps TRBD1 (5 bases). V was trimmed by 0 bases and J by 5 bases, leaving 16 bases between them. The CDR3 consists of 16 residues. Germline lookup yields CDR1 MNHNY and CDR2 SVGAGI (reference sequence). The CDR3 reads CASSYSKSAGGYGYTF. In nucleotides, the CDR3 is TGTGCCAGCAGTTACTCGAAGTCGGCGGGGGGGTATGGCTACACCTTC.